This T cell receptor (beta chain) was sequenced in a study of cytotoxic CD8 clonotypes in ibrutinib-treated CLL. Regarding the study as a whole: Clonality increased with ibrutinib response but returned toward baseline at progression. Contraction or stability on treatment was seen for public clonotypes, which were uncommon.

The sample holds a few counts of this clone. Its cognate antigen is unknown. The sample holds other DNA sequences that translate to the same CDR3. Using immunoSEQ multiplex PCR, the repertoire was profiled, and TCRdb retains in-frame clones only, with some absent. The profile shows 250,000 to 350,000 clones, approximately 76% of them singletons. Per the germline V gene, CDR1 is MNHEY and CDR2 is SMNVEV (reference sequence). Between the trimmed V and J ends, which lost 2 bases and 0 bases, there was a span of 5 bases. The CDR3 totals 14 residues. This receptor was obtained from a human donor with chronic lymphocytic leukemia. The starting material was PBMCs, obtained at disease progression, from a patient treated with ibrutinib. This chain links TRBV27 with TRBJ1-5; TRBD1 might be the D (5 bases). CDR3 in amino acids: CASSLRGSNQPQHF. The CDR3 region has the DNA TGTGCCAGCAGTTTAAGGGGTAGCAATCAGCCCCAGCATTTT.